This is a list of T cell receptor beta chains from one sample in a study of cytomegalovirus exposure and HLA in healthy donors. Sequenced by immunoSEQ multiplex PCR; TCRdb stores in-frame clones only, minus some. The repertoire holds fewer than 130,000 clones, 88% seen once, with more than 1.4% in the top ten. Sequencing was carried out using PBMCs. These receptors all stem from a woman aged 30 to 39 in good health and CMV-seropositive. CDR3s include the opening cysteine and the closing phenylalanine or tryptophan. The order of the fields is CDR3 protein, CDR3 DNA, J gene, D gene, V gene, clone size. The D gene is left open where the match is weak. Rows give clone size only sometimes, using once, few, many, or a class for an expanded clone.

CDR3aa: CASSGSGRDATGELFF
CDR3nt: TGTGCCAGCAGCGGTAGCGGGAGGGATGCCACCGGGGAGCTGTTTTTT
j_gene: TRBJ2-2
d_gene: TRBD2
v_gene: TRBV11-3
abundance: -

CDR3aa: CASRRDSSGNTIYF
CDR3nt: TGTGCCAGCAGGCGAGACAGCTCTGGAAACACCATATATTTT
j_gene: TRBJ1-3
d_gene: -
v_gene: TRBV2
abundance: once

CDR3aa: CASSIAGFNNEQFF
CDR3nt: TGCGCCAGCAGTATAGCGGGTTTCAACAATGAGCAGTTCTTC
j_gene: TRBJ2-1
d_gene: TRBD2
v_gene: TRBV5-1
abundance: -

CDR3aa: CASSKQGQSNSPLHF
CDR3nt: TGTGCCAGCAGCAAGCAGGGACAGAGCAATTCACCCCTCCACTTT
j_gene: TRBJ1-6
d_gene: TRBD1
v_gene: TRBV11-2
abundance: -

CDR3aa: CASSWRQGQSTEAFF
CDR3nt: TGTGCCAGCAGCTGGCGACAGGGTCAGAGCACTGAAGCTTTCTTT
j_gene: TRBJ1-1
d_gene: TRBD1
v_gene: TRBV5-4
abundance: -

CDR3aa: CASSYEAETQYF
CDR3nt: TGTGCCAGCAGTTACGAAGCAGAGACCCAGTACTTC
j_gene: TRBJ2-5
d_gene: -
v_gene: TRBV6-6
abundance: -

CDR3aa: CAWSPGTPGQDTQYF
CDR3nt: TGTGCCTGGAGTCCCGGGACACCCGGCCAAGATACGCAGTATTTT
j_gene: TRBJ2-3
d_gene: -
v_gene: TRBV30
abundance: -

CDR3aa: CASSNPRVGTGFYNEQFF
CDR3nt: TGTGCCAGCAGCAACCCCCGGGTCGGGACAGGATTTTACAATGAGCAGTTCTTC
j_gene: TRBJ2-1
d_gene: TRBD1
v_gene: TRBV7-9
abundance: -

CDR3aa: CASSPTGTGVYEQYF
CDR3nt: TGTGCCAGCAGTCCCACCGGGACAGGGGTCTACGAGCAGTACTTC
j_gene: TRBJ2-7
d_gene: TRBD1
v_gene: TRBV28
abundance: -

CDR3aa: CASSPSTGGGSPLHF
CDR3nt: TGTGCCAGCAGCCCATCCACAGGGGGCGGTTCACCCCTCCACTTT
j_gene: TRBJ1-6
d_gene: TRBD1
v_gene: TRBV5-6
abundance: -

CDR3aa: CASQTGGWGLPLHF
CDR3nt: TGTGCCAGTCAGACAGGGGGTTGGGGTTTACCCCTCCACTTT
j_gene: TRBJ1-6
d_gene: TRBD1
v_gene: TRBV6-1
abundance: -

CDR3aa: CASSQDLAGIQYF
CDR3nt: TGTGCCAGCAGCCAAGACCTAGCGGGGATTCAGTACTTC
j_gene: TRBJ2-4
d_gene: TRBD2
v_gene: TRBV4-2
abundance: -

CDR3aa: CASSSEGVSSKPQHF
CDR3nt: TGTGCCAGTAGTAGTGAGGGGGTGAGTAGCAAGCCCCAGCATTTT
j_gene: TRBJ1-5
d_gene: -
v_gene: TRBV19
abundance: -

CDR3aa: CASSPGLARELFF
CDR3nt: TGTGCCAGCAGCCCGGGACTAGCTCGGGAGCTGTTTTTT
j_gene: TRBJ2-2
d_gene: TRBD2
v_gene: TRBV7-2
abundance: -

CDR3aa: CASSYDRLSGYTF
CDR3nt: TGTGCCAGCAGTTATGACAGGCTATCTGGCTACACCTTC
j_gene: TRBJ1-2
d_gene: -
v_gene: TRBV2
abundance: -

CDR3aa: CASSGGTGAGETQYF
CDR3nt: TGTGCCAGCAGTGGCGGGACAGGTGCGGGAGAGACCCAGTACTTC
j_gene: TRBJ2-5
d_gene: TRBD1
v_gene: TRBV6-1
abundance: -

CDR3aa: CASSSAGGTEAFF
CDR3nt: TGTGCCAGCAGCTCCGCAGGGGGCACTGAAGCTTTCTTT
j_gene: TRBJ1-1
d_gene: TRBD1
v_gene: TRBV7-6
abundance: -

CDR3aa: CAWSLQSGNTIYF
CDR3nt: TGTGCCTGGAGCCTACAGTCCGGAAACACCATATATTTT
j_gene: TRBJ1-3
d_gene: -
v_gene: TRBV30
abundance: few

CDR3aa: CASSPLGQGLRTGELFF
CDR3nt: TGTGCCAGCTCACCACTTGGACAGGGTTTACGTACCGGGGAGCTGTTTTTT
j_gene: TRBJ2-2
d_gene: TRBD1
v_gene: TRBV18
abundance: -

CDR3aa: CAWNRDRTGSPLHF
CDR3nt: TGTGCCTGGAACAGGGACAGGACTGGTTCACCCCTCCACTTT
j_gene: TRBJ1-6
d_gene: TRBD1
v_gene: TRBV30
abundance: -

CDR3aa: CASSLGLAGGDEQFF
CDR3nt: TGTGCCAGCAGCTTGGGACTAGCGGGAGGGGATGAGCAGTTCTTC
j_gene: TRBJ2-1
d_gene: TRBD2
v_gene: TRBV7-9
abundance: -

CDR3aa: CASSGQESYEQYF
CDR3nt: TGTGCCAGTTCGGGACAGGAGTCCTACGAGCAGTACTTC
j_gene: TRBJ2-7
d_gene: TRBD1
v_gene: TRBV19
abundance: once

CDR3aa: CAWRPGYGYNEQFF
CDR3nt: TGTGCCTGGCGTCCAGGGTATGGCTACAATGAGCAGTTCTTC
j_gene: TRBJ2-1
d_gene: -
v_gene: TRBV30
abundance: -

CDR3aa: CASSDRAGAYEQYF
CDR3nt: TGTGCCAGCAGCGACCGAGCGGGAGCCTACGAGCAGTACTTC
j_gene: TRBJ2-7
d_gene: TRBD2
v_gene: TRBV5-4
abundance: few

CDR3aa: CASSYWTANTEAFF
CDR3nt: TGTGCCAGCAGTTATTGGACAGCAAACACTGAAGCTTTCTTT
j_gene: TRBJ1-1
d_gene: -
v_gene: TRBV6-5
abundance: -

CDR3aa: CASSAGQGEAKNIQYF
CDR3nt: TGTGCCAGCAGCGCTGGACAGGGAGAAGCCAAAAACATTCAGTACTTC
j_gene: TRBJ2-4
d_gene: TRBD1
v_gene: TRBV5-5
abundance: -

CDR3aa: CASSSDRANEQFF
CDR3nt: TGCGCCAGCAGCTCGGACAGGGCCAATGAGCAGTTCTTC
j_gene: TRBJ2-1
d_gene: TRBD1
v_gene: TRBV5-1
abundance: -

CDR3aa: CAWSVGLAASYEQYF
CDR3nt: TGTGCCTGGAGTGTTGGACTAGCGGCTTCCTACGAGCAGTACTTC
j_gene: TRBJ2-7
d_gene: TRBD2
v_gene: TRBV30
abundance: -

CDR3aa: CASSPLDPGGYTF
CDR3nt: TGTGCCAGTAGTCCCCTGGACCCGGGAGGCTACACCTTC
j_gene: TRBJ1-2
d_gene: -
v_gene: TRBV19
abundance: -

CDR3aa: CASSRGGAAGYEQYF
CDR3nt: TGTGCCAGCAGTCGCGGAGGGGCGGCGGGCTACGAGCAGTACTTC
j_gene: TRBJ2-7
d_gene: -
v_gene: TRBV7-6
abundance: -

CDR3aa: CASSESQGIGYEQYF
CDR3nt: TGTGCCAGCAGCGAATCACAGGGGATCGGATACGAGCAGTACTTC
j_gene: TRBJ2-7
d_gene: TRBD1
v_gene: TRBV5-4
abundance: -

CDR3aa: CASSLAGVNQPQHF
CDR3nt: TGTGCCAGCAGCTTGGCCGGGGTTAATCAGCCCCAGCATTTT
j_gene: TRBJ1-5
d_gene: -
v_gene: TRBV5-6
abundance: -

CDR3aa: CASSPGQETYGYTF
CDR3nt: TGTGCCAGCAGCCCCGGACAGGAGACCTATGGCTACACCTTC
j_gene: TRBJ1-2
d_gene: TRBD1
v_gene: TRBV5-4
abundance: once

CDR3aa: CASSLISGGSPYNEQFF
CDR3nt: TGTGCCAGCAGCTTAATCTCTGGCGGGAGCCCCTACAATGAGCAGTTCTTC
j_gene: TRBJ2-1
d_gene: TRBD2
v_gene: TRBV7-6
abundance: -

CDR3aa: CASSPQGGVDQPQHF
CDR3nt: TGTGCCAGCAGCCCTCAGGGGGGAGTAGACCAGCCCCAGCATTTT
j_gene: TRBJ1-5
d_gene: TRBD1
v_gene: TRBV7-2
abundance: -

CDR3aa: CASSRPGQGAREQYF
CDR3nt: TGTGCCAGTAGTCGTCCGGGACAGGGGGCGAGGGAGCAGTACTTC
j_gene: TRBJ2-7
d_gene: TRBD1
v_gene: TRBV19
abundance: -

CDR3aa: CASSLEGEGNTEAFF
CDR3nt: TGTGCCAGCAGCTTAGAGGGCGAGGGGAACACTGAAGCTTTCTTT
j_gene: TRBJ1-1
d_gene: -
v_gene: TRBV7-9
abundance: -

CDR3aa: CASRYTGNQPQHF
CDR3nt: TGTGCCAGCAGATATACAGGGAATCAGCCCCAGCATTTT
j_gene: TRBJ1-5
d_gene: -
v_gene: TRBV28
abundance: -

CDR3aa: CASSQATSGGYNEQFF
CDR3nt: TGCGCCAGCAGCCAAGCAACTAGCGGGGGTTACAATGAGCAGTTCTTC
j_gene: TRBJ2-1
d_gene: TRBD2
v_gene: TRBV4-3
abundance: -

CDR3aa: CASSQGGGRVDTQYF
CDR3nt: TGCGCCAGCAGCCAAGGGGGGGGGAGAGTAGATACGCAGTATTTT
j_gene: TRBJ2-3
d_gene: TRBD2
v_gene: TRBV4-1
abundance: -